The clone carrying this T cell receptor (beta chain) was seen only a few times. Antigen specificity is unknown. MiXCR was run by TCRdb on the PCR reads, yielding one entry per CDR3 protein. The repertoire holds about 510,000 distinct CDR3 sequences, with over 20% as singletons. This record comes from a study of molecular identifiers for immune sequencing clone quantification. Germline values: CDR1 SGHTS, CDR2 YDEGEE. V dropped 4 bases and J dropped 5; count of bases not matched to a gene: 20. The CDR3 loop spans 19 amino acids. Whole-study results and caveats: Because of identical TCR molecules sharing a barcode, sizes of highly expanded clones could be underestimated.

The genes are TRBV5-8 and TRBJ1-4; 7 nucleotides align to TRBD1. This TCR was recovered from a human donor in good health. Some libraries in this study had Jurkat cell RNA spiked in. Source material: naive CD8+ T cells from blood, with Jurkat cell RNA spiked in. Documented subset: FACS-sorted CD8+CD4-CCR7+CD45RA+ naive T cells. The CDR3 DNA sequence: TGTGCCAGCAGCACGCCTCACTCGTCAGGGACAGCTGTGAATGAAAAACTGTTTTTT. It yields the protein CASSTPHSSGTAVNEKLFF.